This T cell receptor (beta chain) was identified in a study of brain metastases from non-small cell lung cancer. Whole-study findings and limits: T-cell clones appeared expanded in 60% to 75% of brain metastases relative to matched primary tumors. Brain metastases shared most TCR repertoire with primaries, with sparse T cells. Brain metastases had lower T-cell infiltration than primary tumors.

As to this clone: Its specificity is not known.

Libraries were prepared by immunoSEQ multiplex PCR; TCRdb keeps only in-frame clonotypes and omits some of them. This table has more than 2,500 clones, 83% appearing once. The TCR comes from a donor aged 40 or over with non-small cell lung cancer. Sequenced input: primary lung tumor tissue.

CDR3: CASSQKGTGSFEQYF. In nucleotides, the CDR3 is TGCGCCAGCAGCCAAAAAGGGACAGGGTCTTTTGAGCAGTACTTC. The chain links TRBV5-1 to TRBJ2-7, with TRBD1 identical over 9 bases. J gave up 7 bases and V 4 bases, and 12 bases lay outside the gene matches. The germline V gene has CDR1 SGHRS and CDR2 YFSETQ. The CDR3 length is 15 residues. Full variable domain (outside the CDR3, taken from reference TRBV5-1 and TRBJ2-7): KAGVTQTPRYLIKTRGQQVTLSCSPISGHRSVSWYQQTPGQGLQFLFEYFSETQRNKGNFPGRFSGRQFSNSRSEMNVSTLELGDSALYLCASSQKGTGSFEQYFGPGTRLTVT.